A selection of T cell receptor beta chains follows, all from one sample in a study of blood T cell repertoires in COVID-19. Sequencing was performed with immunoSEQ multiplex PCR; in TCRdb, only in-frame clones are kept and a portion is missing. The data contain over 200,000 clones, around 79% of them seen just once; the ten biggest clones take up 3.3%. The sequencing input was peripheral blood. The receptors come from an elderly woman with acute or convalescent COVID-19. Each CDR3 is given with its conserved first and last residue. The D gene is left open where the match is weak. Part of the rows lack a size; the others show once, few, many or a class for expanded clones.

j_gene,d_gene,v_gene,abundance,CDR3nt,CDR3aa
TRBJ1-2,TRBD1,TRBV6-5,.,TGTGCCAGCAGTTACTCTAACAGGGGATATGGCTACACCTTC,CASSYSNRGYGYTF
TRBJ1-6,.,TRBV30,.,TGTGCCTATGGAGGGCAGTATAATTCACCCCTCCACTTT,CAYGGQYNSPLHF
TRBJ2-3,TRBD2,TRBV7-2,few,TGTGCCAGTCGTTTAGCGGGAGGGGCGGGAGATACGCAGTATTTT,CASRLAGGAGDTQYF
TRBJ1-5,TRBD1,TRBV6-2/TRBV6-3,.,TGTGCCAGCAGTTCTCCTCGTGGGACAGGGTGGAATCAGCCCCAGCATTTT,CASSSPRGTGWNQPQHF
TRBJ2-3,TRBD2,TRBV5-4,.,TGTGCCAGCAGCTTATATAAAGCGGGAGGCCGCACAGATACGCAGTATTTT,CASSLYKAGGRTDTQYF
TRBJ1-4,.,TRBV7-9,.,TGTGCCAGCAGCTTAGAGTCGGGGACAAATGAAAAACTGTTTTTT,CASSLESGTNEKLFF
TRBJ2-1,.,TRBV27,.,TGTGCCAGCAGCCGCAGTCCTCCCCGACAATACAATGAGCAGTTCTTC,CASSRSPPRQYNEQFF
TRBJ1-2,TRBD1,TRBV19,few,TGTGCCAGTTCGGACAGGGGCTATGGCTACACCTTC,CASSDRGYGYTF
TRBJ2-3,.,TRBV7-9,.,TGTGCCAGCAGCTACATAAGGGGGGATACGCAGTATTTT,CASSYIRGDTQYF
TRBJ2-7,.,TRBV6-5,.,TGTGCCAGCAGTTTGGCCAGCTCCTACGAGCAGTACTTC,CASSLASSYEQYF
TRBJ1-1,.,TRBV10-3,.,TGTGCCATCACTGGAGAAAAGAACACTGAAGCTTTCTTT,CAITGEKNTEAFF
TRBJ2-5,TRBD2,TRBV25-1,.,TGTGCCAGCAGTGAGCGGGGCGGGAGTGAGACCCAGTACTTC,CASSERGGSETQYF
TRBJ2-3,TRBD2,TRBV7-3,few,TGTGCCAGCAGCTTAAGTGGTAGCGGGGGGCGGCGAGATACGCAGTATTTT,CASSLSGSGGRRDTQYF
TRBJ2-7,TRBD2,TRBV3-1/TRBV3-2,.,TGTGCCAGCAGCCACGGGACTAGCGACCTTCGGCAGTACTTC,CASSHGTSDLRQYF
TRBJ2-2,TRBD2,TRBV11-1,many,TGTGCCAGCAGCCCCGGACTAGCGAACACCGGGGAGCTGTTTTTT,CASSPGLANTGELFF
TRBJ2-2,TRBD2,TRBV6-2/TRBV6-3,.,TGTGCCAGCAGTACCTTCGGAGGGAGGGGAACCGGGGAGCTGTTTTTT,CASSTFGGRGTGELFF
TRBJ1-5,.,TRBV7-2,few,TGTGCCACCCGTCTGTCCCGCAATCAGCCCCAGCATTTT,CATRLSRNQPQHF
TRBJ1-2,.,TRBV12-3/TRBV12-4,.,TGTGCCAGCAGCCTCAGGGGCTATGGCTACACCTTC,CASSLRGYGYTF
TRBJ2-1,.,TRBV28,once,TGTGCCAGCAACCCAGGGCGGGGGACAGGTGCTAGGAGTAGCTCCTACAATGAGCAGTTCTTC,CASNPGRGTGARSSSYNEQFF
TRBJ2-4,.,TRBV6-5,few,TGTGCCAGCAGTTCAGGATCTCTAGCCAAAAACATTCAGTACTTC,CASSSGSLAKNIQYF
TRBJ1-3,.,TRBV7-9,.,TGTGCCAGCAGCTTAGTGGGAGGAAACGGAAACACCATATATTTT,CASSLVGGNGNTIYF
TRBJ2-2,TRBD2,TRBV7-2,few,TGTGCCAGCAGCTTGTCGAGCGGGAGGGCCGGGGAGCTGTTTTTT,CASSLSSGRAGELFF
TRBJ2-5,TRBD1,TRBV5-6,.,TGTGCCAGCAGCTCCAGGGGGAAAGAGACCCAGTACTTC,CASSSRGKETQYF
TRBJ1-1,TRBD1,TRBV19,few,TGTGCCAGCCGACAGGGCTGGGGTGCAATGTACACTGAAGCTTTCTTT,CASRQGWGAMYTEAFF
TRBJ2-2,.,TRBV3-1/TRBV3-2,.,TGTGCCAGCAGTTACAGGGCGGTGTTGGCCGGGGAGCTGTTTTTT,CASSYRAVLAGELFF
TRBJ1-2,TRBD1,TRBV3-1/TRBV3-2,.,TGTGCCAGCAGAAGCCAAGGGGGCTGGGTTGAAGGCTACACCTTC,CASRSQGGWVEGYTF
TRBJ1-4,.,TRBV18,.,TGTGCCAGCTCACCGAGGGATATGGCTAATGAAAAACTGTTTTTT,CASSPRDMANEKLFF
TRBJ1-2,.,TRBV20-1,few,TGCAGTGCTAAATCGAGTTATGGCTACACCTTC,CSAKSSYGYTF
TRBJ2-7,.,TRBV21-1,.,TGTGCCAGCAGCAAAGCTTCTAGGCTAGCGGGAGGCTCCTACGAGCAGTACTTC,CASSKASRLAGGSYEQYF
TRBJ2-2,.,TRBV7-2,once,TGTGCCAGCAGCTCCGTAGCAGCGAACACCGGGGAGCTGTTTTTT,CASSSVAANTGELFF
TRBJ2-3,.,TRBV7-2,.,TGTGCCAGCAGCTCTGAGGTTTTTCGCGTTGCAGATACGCAGTATTTT,CASSSEVFRVADTQYF
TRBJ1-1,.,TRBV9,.,TGTGCCAGCAGCGTAGCTGTGAACACTGAAGCTTTCTTT,CASSVAVNTEAFF
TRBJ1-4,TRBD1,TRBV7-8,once,TGTGCCAGCAGCCCGGACAGGGGGCGGTTAATAACTAATGAAAAACTGTTTTTT,CASSPDRGRLITNEKLFF
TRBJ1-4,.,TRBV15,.,TGTGCCACCAGCAGTACAAGGGCGGGGACTAATGAAAAACTGTTTTTT,CATSSTRAGTNEKLFF
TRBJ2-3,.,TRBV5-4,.,TGTGCCAGCAGCTCGGGAGTCGGGGTTGGAGATACGCAGTATTTT,CASSSGVGVGDTQYF
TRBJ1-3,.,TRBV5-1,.,TGCGCCAGCAGCTTGGGGGGCGACTCTGGAAACACCATATATTTT,CASSLGGDSGNTIYF
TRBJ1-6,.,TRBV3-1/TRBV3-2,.,TGTGCCAGCAGCCAAGAATTAGGAGGGAATTCACCCCTCCACTTT,CASSQELGGNSPLHF
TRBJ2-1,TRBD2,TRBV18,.,TGTGCCAGCTCTCTCTCACGGACTAGCGGGACGACCTACAATGAGCAGTTCTTC,CASSLSRTSGTTYNEQFF
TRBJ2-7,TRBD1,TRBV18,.,TGTGCCAGCTCACCTCGGGACAGGGCCTACGAGCAGTACTTC,CASSPRDRAYEQYF
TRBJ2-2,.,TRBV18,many,TGTGCCAGCTCCTCCGGGACTGAGAACACCGGGGAGCTGTTTTTT,CASSSGTENTGELFF
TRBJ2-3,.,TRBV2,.,TGTGCCAGCAGTGAAATAAGGGGGAACACAGATACGCAGTATTTT,CASSEIRGNTDTQYF
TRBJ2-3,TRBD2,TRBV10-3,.,TGTGCCATCAGCGAGCCCTCCGGGACTAGCGGATCTTCTAGCACAGATACGCAGTATTTT,CAISEPSGTSGSSSTDTQYF
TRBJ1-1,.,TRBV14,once,TGTGCCAGCAGCACACAGGGTTTCGCTGAAGCTTTCTTT,CASSTQGFAEAFF
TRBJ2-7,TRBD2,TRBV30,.,TGTGCCTGGAGTGGGACTAGCGGGAGGGTGGGGCAGTACTTC,CAWSGTSGRVGQYF
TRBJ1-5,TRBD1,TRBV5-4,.,TGTGCCAGCAGCTTACCGGGACAGGGAGGTCAGCCCCAGCATTTT,CASSLPGQGGQPQHF
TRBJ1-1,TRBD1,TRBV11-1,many,TGTGCCAGCAGTTTTCCGGGACAGGGAAGGGCTTTCTTT,CASSFPGQGRAFF
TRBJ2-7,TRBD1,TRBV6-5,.,TGTGCCAGCAGTTACGGGACCGGGACAGGGGTCTACGAGCAGTACTTC,CASSYGTGTGVYEQYF
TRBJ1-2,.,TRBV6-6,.,TGTGCCAGCAGACCGACCGATCTAGAGGGCTACACCTTC,CASRPTDLEGYTF
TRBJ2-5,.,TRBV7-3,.,TGTGCCAGCAGCTTAAGGGCAGAAGAGACCCAGTACTTC,CASSLRAEETQYF
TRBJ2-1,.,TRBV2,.,TGTGCCAGCCTTGGGCAGGTCTTCGGTCAGCAGTTCTTC,CASLGQVFGQQFF
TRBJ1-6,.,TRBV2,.,TGTGCCAGCAGTGGGCAGGCCTTTGAATCCCTCCACTTT,CASSGQAFESLHF
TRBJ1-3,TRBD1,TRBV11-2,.,TGTGCCAGCAGCGCCTGGACAGGGGGACTCTCTGGAAACACCATATATTTT,CASSAWTGGLSGNTIYF
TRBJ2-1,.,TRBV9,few,TGTGCCAGCAGCGTGGGCCCGGGAGATGAGCAGTTCTTC,CASSVGPGDEQFF
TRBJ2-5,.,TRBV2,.,TGTGCCAGCAGTCCCGGCAGGGCAGAGACCCAGTACTTC,CASSPGRAETQYF
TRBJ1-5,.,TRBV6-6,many,TGTGCCAGCAACCGGGACTTTAGCAATCAGCCCCAGCATTTT,CASNRDFSNQPQHF